This is a list of T cell receptor beta chains from one sample in a study of cytomegalovirus exposure and HLA in healthy donors. Clones were sequenced by immunoSEQ multiplex PCR, and TCRdb holds only the in-frame ones, with some missing. The repertoire holds roughly 190,000 clones, with roughly 77% as singletons. Sequencing used PBMCs. The source is a man aged 40-49 years in good health and CMV-seropositive. Both conserved end residues are part of each CDR3. D genes are given only for firm matches. The listing skips clone size in some rows; elsewhere it reads once, few, many or a size class.

clone size: NA
J gene: TRBJ2-2
V gene: TRBV28
D gene: TRBD1
CDR3 protein: CASSSTGVNTGELFF
CDR3 DNA: TGTGCCAGCAGTTCAACAGGGGTGAACACCGGGGAGCTGTTTTTT

clone size: NA
J gene: TRBJ2-6
V gene: TRBV5-1
D gene: TRBD1
CDR3 protein: CASSLIGSNRDRGPGANVLTF
CDR3 DNA: TGCGCCAGCAGCTTAATCGGCTCCAACCGGGACAGGGGCCCTGGGGCCAACGTCCTGACTTTC

clone size: once
J gene: TRBJ2-3
V gene: TRBV4-1
D gene: TRBD1
CDR3 protein: CASSQGANRGLDTQYF
CDR3 DNA: TGCGCCAGCAGCCAAGGGGCGAACAGGGGATTAGATACGCAGTATTTT

clone size: few
J gene: TRBJ2-7
V gene: TRBV5-8
D gene: TRBD1
CDR3 protein: CASSLDGTGRYEQYF
CDR3 DNA: TGTGCCAGCAGCTTGGACGGGACAGGGCGATACGAGCAGTACTTC

clone size: NA
J gene: TRBJ2-2
V gene: TRBV5-1
D gene: TRBD2
CDR3 protein: CASSTGTSSTGELFF
CDR3 DNA: TGCGCCAGCAGCACAGGGACTAGCAGCACCGGGGAGCTGTTTTTT

clone size: NA
J gene: TRBJ2-5
V gene: TRBV27
D gene: TRBD1
CDR3 protein: CASSPRDRGPETQYF
CDR3 DNA: TGTGCCAGCAGCCCACGGGACAGGGGGCCAGAGACCCAGTACTTC

clone size: once
J gene: TRBJ2-7
V gene: TRBV28
D gene: NA
CDR3 protein: CASSLQGYEQYF
CDR3 DNA: TGTGCCAGCAGTTTACAGGGTTACGAGCAGTACTTC

clone size: NA
J gene: TRBJ2-2
V gene: TRBV27
D gene: NA
CDR3 protein: CASSLTSPNTGELFF
CDR3 DNA: TGTGCCAGCAGTTTAACTAGCCCGAACACCGGGGAGCTGTTTTTT

clone size: few
J gene: TRBJ2-1
V gene: TRBV7-3
D gene: NA
CDR3 protein: CASSPGQAGDEQFF
CDR3 DNA: TGTGCCAGCAGCCCAGGGCAGGCAGGGGATGAGCAGTTCTTC

clone size: NA
J gene: TRBJ2-1
V gene: TRBV13
D gene: TRBD2
CDR3 protein: CASRRLAGVSYNEQFF
CDR3 DNA: TGTGCCAGCAGGAGACTAGCGGGAGTCTCCTACAATGAGCAGTTCTTC

clone size: NA
J gene: TRBJ2-1
V gene: TRBV28
D gene: TRBD2
CDR3 protein: CASSSAGGYNEQFF
CDR3 DNA: TGTGCCAGCAGTTCGGCGGGAGGTTACAATGAGCAGTTCTTC

clone size: NA
J gene: TRBJ2-7
V gene: TRBV6-1
D gene: TRBD2
CDR3 protein: CASIGTSGIEQYF
CDR3 DNA: TGTGCCAGTATTGGGACTAGCGGTATCGAGCAGTACTTC

clone size: once
J gene: TRBJ1-1
V gene: TRBV4-1
D gene: TRBD1
CDR3 protein: CASSQDRGNTEAFF
CDR3 DNA: TGTGCCAGCAGCCAAGACAGGGGGAACACTGAAGCTTTCTTT

clone size: NA
J gene: TRBJ2-7
V gene: TRBV6-5
D gene: NA
CDR3 protein: CASWNSPEVEQYF
CDR3 DNA: TGTGCCAGCTGGAACTCTCCTGAGGTCGAGCAGTACTTC

clone size: NA
J gene: TRBJ1-1
V gene: TRBV5-5
D gene: NA
CDR3 protein: CASSLGLVGTEAFF
CDR3 DNA: TGTGCCAGCAGCTTGGGTCTCGTCGGCACTGAAGCTTTCTTT

clone size: NA
J gene: TRBJ2-3
V gene: TRBV5-1
D gene: NA
CDR3 protein: CASSWAGRSTDTQYF
CDR3 DNA: TGCGCCAGCAGCTGGGCGGGACGTAGCACAGATACGCAGTATTTT

clone size: NA
J gene: TRBJ2-3
V gene: TRBV2
D gene: TRBD1
CDR3 protein: CASSKRQGGADTQYF
CDR3 DNA: TGTGCCAGCAGTAAGCGACAGGGGGGCGCAGATACGCAGTATTTT

clone size: NA
J gene: TRBJ1-6
V gene: TRBV9
D gene: TRBD1
CDR3 protein: CASSVGGTGNYNSPLHF
CDR3 DNA: TGTGCCAGCAGCGTAGGGGGGACAGGGAACTATAATTCACCCCTCCACTTT

clone size: NA
J gene: TRBJ2-4
V gene: TRBV4-1
D gene: TRBD1
CDR3 protein: CASSQDPGTGLAKNIQYF
CDR3 DNA: TGCGCCAGCAGCCAAGACCCCGGGACAGGTCTAGCCAAAAACATTCAGTACTTC

clone size: NA
J gene: TRBJ1-1
V gene: TRBV19
D gene: NA
CDR3 protein: CASSILGHTIEAFF
CDR3 DNA: TGTGCCAGTAGTATTCTGGGACATACCATTGAAGCTTTCTTT

clone size: NA
J gene: TRBJ2-3
V gene: TRBV30
D gene: NA
CDR3 protein: CAWSVWGGGSTDTQYF
CDR3 DNA: TGTGCCTGGAGTGTTTGGGGAGGCGGTAGCACAGATACGCAGTATTTT

clone size: NA
J gene: TRBJ2-7
V gene: TRBV6-1
D gene: TRBD1
CDR3 protein: CASSQGTDPYEQYF
CDR3 DNA: TGTGCCAGCAGTCAAGGGACAGATCCCTACGAGCAGTACTTC

clone size: few
J gene: TRBJ1-4
V gene: TRBV15
D gene: NA
CDR3 protein: CATALGTNEKLFF
CDR3 DNA: TGTGCCACCGCCCTGGGCACTAATGAAAAACTGTTTTTT

clone size: NA
J gene: TRBJ1-2
V gene: TRBV4-1
D gene: NA
CDR3 protein: CASSRGTGRNYGYTF
CDR3 DNA: TGCGCCAGCAGCCGCGGGACCGGGAGAAACTATGGCTACACCTTC

clone size: NA
J gene: TRBJ2-1
V gene: TRBV18
D gene: TRBD1
CDR3 protein: CASLTGTGGSEQFF
CDR3 DNA: TGTGCCAGCCTTACCGGGACAGGGGGCAGTGAGCAGTTCTTC

clone size: NA
J gene: TRBJ2-2
V gene: TRBV6-6
D gene: TRBD1
CDR3 protein: CASSYGVGGDTGELFF
CDR3 DNA: TGTGCCAGCAGTTACGGGGTAGGGGGCGACACCGGGGAGCTGTTTTTT

clone size: once
J gene: TRBJ1-3
V gene: TRBV11-2
D gene: NA
CDR3 protein: CASSLQVGGSGNTIYF
CDR3 DNA: TGTGCCAGCAGCTTACAGGTCGGGGGCTCTGGAAACACCATATATTTT

clone size: NA
J gene: TRBJ2-1
V gene: TRBV9
D gene: NA
CDR3 protein: CASSVSGSEQFF
CDR3 DNA: TGTGCCAGCAGCGTATCTGGTAGTGAGCAGTTCTTC

clone size: NA
J gene: TRBJ2-3
V gene: TRBV6-5
D gene: TRBD1
CDR3 protein: CASSYGGQGGIDTQYF
CDR3 DNA: TGTGCCAGCAGTTACGGGGGACAGGGGGGTATAGATACGCAGTATTTT

clone size: NA
J gene: TRBJ1-2
V gene: TRBV18
D gene: NA
CDR3 protein: CASSASGGSNYGYTF
CDR3 DNA: TGTGCCAGCTCAGCCTCGGGGGGTTCTAACTATGGCTACACCTTC

clone size: NA
J gene: TRBJ2-3
V gene: TRBV13
D gene: NA
CDR3 protein: CASSFVSLADTQYF
CDR3 DNA: TGTGCCAGCAGCTTCGTGAGCCTCGCAGATACGCAGTATTTT

clone size: NA
J gene: TRBJ1-1
V gene: TRBV5-6
D gene: NA
CDR3 protein: CASSLGGGGDTEAFF
CDR3 DNA: TGTGCCAGCAGCTTGGGAGGGGGGGGAGACACTGAAGCTTTCTTT

clone size: NA
J gene: TRBJ2-1
V gene: TRBV15
D gene: NA
CDR3 protein: CATGESYNEQFF
CDR3 DNA: TGTGCCACAGGAGAGTCCTACAATGAGCAGTTCTTC

clone size: NA
J gene: TRBJ2-2
V gene: TRBV7-8
D gene: TRBD1
CDR3 protein: CASSLEGQANTGELFF
CDR3 DNA: TGTGCCAGCAGCTTAGAGGGACAGGCCAACACCGGGGAGCTGTTTTTT

clone size: NA
J gene: TRBJ1-2
V gene: TRBV28
D gene: NA
CDR3 protein: CASSFGGAYGYTF
CDR3 DNA: TGTGCCAGCAGTTTCGGGGGGGCGTATGGCTACACCTTC

clone size: NA
J gene: TRBJ1-1
V gene: TRBV7-8
D gene: NA
CDR3 protein: CASSLTVWNTEAFF
CDR3 DNA: TGTGCCAGCAGCCTGACAGTTTGGAACACTGAAGCTTTCTTT

clone size: NA
J gene: TRBJ1-5
V gene: TRBV6-1
D gene: NA
CDR3 protein: CASTLADQPQHF
CDR3 DNA: TGTGCCAGCACGCTAGCTGATCAGCCCCAGCATTTT

clone size: NA
J gene: TRBJ2-7
V gene: TRBV7-9
D gene: TRBD1
CDR3 protein: CASSPRTGMNEQYF
CDR3 DNA: TGTGCCAGCAGCCCGCGGACAGGGATGAACGAGCAGTACTTC

clone size: NA
J gene: TRBJ2-7
V gene: TRBV4-2
D gene: TRBD1
CDR3 protein: CASSPGQGALIPYEQYF
CDR3 DNA: TGTGCCAGCAGCCCGGGACAGGGGGCTTTGATACCCTACGAGCAGTACTTC

clone size: NA
J gene: TRBJ2-3
V gene: TRBV10-1
D gene: NA
CDR3 protein: CASGGSSTDTQYF
CDR3 DNA: TGCGCCAGCGGGGGCTCTAGCACAGATACGCAGTATTTT

clone size: few
J gene: TRBJ2-4
V gene: TRBV6-1
D gene: TRBD2
CDR3 protein: CASSETSGGVNIQYF
CDR3 DNA: TGTGCCAGCAGTGAAACTAGCGGGGGGGTTAACATTCAGTACTTC

clone size: NA
J gene: TRBJ1-6
V gene: TRBV25-1
D gene: TRBD1
CDR3 protein: CASSGASGTGGSPLHF
CDR3 DNA: TGTGCCAGCAGTGGTGCTTCCGGGACAGGGGGTTCACCCCTCCACTTT

clone size: NA
J gene: TRBJ2-3
V gene: TRBV5-4
D gene: TRBD2
CDR3 protein: CASSRTSGGSSTDTQYF
CDR3 DNA: TGTGCCAGCAGCAGGACTAGCGGGGGTTCTAGCACAGATACGCAGTATTTT

clone size: NA
J gene: TRBJ2-7
V gene: TRBV5-1
D gene: NA
CDR3 protein: CASSLGRGRIYEQYF
CDR3 DNA: TGCGCCAGCAGCTTGGGGCGGGGGCGTATCTACGAGCAGTACTTC

clone size: NA
J gene: TRBJ2-2
V gene: TRBV2
D gene: NA
CDR3 protein: CACGAKSNTGELFF
CDR3 DNA: TGTGCCTGCGGGGCGAAATCGAACACCGGGGAGCTGTTTTTT

clone size: NA
J gene: TRBJ2-5
V gene: TRBV6-6
D gene: NA
CDR3 protein: CASSRSGAGETQYF
CDR3 DNA: TGTGCCAGCAGTCGGTCGGGAGCTGGGGAGACCCAGTACTTC

clone size: NA
J gene: TRBJ2-3
V gene: TRBV9
D gene: NA
CDR3 protein: CASSVGQLRTDTQYF
CDR3 DNA: TGTGCCAGCAGCGTAGGACAACTCCGCACAGATACGCAGTATTTT

clone size: NA
J gene: TRBJ2-5
V gene: TRBV7-9
D gene: NA
CDR3 protein: CASSLRGGLGETQYF
CDR3 DNA: TGTGCCAGCAGCCTAAGAGGGGGTCTTGGAGAGACCCAGTACTTC

clone size: NA
J gene: TRBJ2-3
V gene: TRBV9
D gene: TRBD2
CDR3 protein: CASSVAGGGEGTQYF
CDR3 DNA: TGTGCCAGCAGCGTAGCGGGTGGCGGGGAGGGTACGCAGTATTTT